Presented here are 14 T cell receptor beta chains from one specimen sequenced in a study of PD-L1 blockade in urothelial cancer. Regarding time point: peripheral blood 6 weeks after treatment start. TCRdb's table, derived via immunoSEQ multiplex PCR, lists solely in-frame clones and lacks some. The sample lists approximately 38,000 clones, 70% to 90% seen once, with roughly 24% in the top ten. Sample: PBMCs, taken around atezolizumab (anti-PD-L1) treatment. The source of these receptors is a man in his 60s with urothelial cancer.

The CDR3 spells CSAAGAEAFF. Written as DNA, the CDR3 is TGCAGTGCTGCAGGGGCTGAAGCTTTCTTT. The chain links TRBV20-1 to TRBJ1-1; tentative D call: TRBD1 (6 bases). CDR1 DFQATT and CDR2 SNEGSKA come from the germline V gene (reference sequence). The CDR3 extends over 10 amino acids. Trimming left V 5 bases short and J 6 bases short, with 7 bases between.

This chain joins TRBV30 and TRBJ2-1; 12 bases are a match to TRBD2. Germline-derived CDR1 and CDR2 are GTSNPN and SVGIG (reference sequence). The CDR3 consists of 16 residues. V trimming: 3 bases; J trimming: 6 bases; junction bases outside the gene matches: 9. In DNA, the CDR3 is TGTGCCTGGAGCGCCGCCCTAGCGGGAGGGGGCAATGAGCAGTTCTTC. Its protein is CAWSAALAGGGNEQFF.

J is TRBJ2-2 and V is TRBV7-6; a weak D match, TRBD1 (6 bases). This CDR3 region has 16 residues. The germline gives CDR1 SGHVS, CDR2 FNYEAQ. V lost 5 bases, J lost 0 bases, and 13 bases lay in between. The CDR3 nucleotides are TGTGCCAGCAGCGAGCAACAGGGATCGAACACCGGGGAGCTGTTTTTT. This sequence encodes CASSEQQGSNTGELFF.

The genes are TRBV29-1 and TRBJ1-3, with 8 nucleotides matching TRBD1. CDR1 is SQVTM and CDR2 is ANQGSEA in the germline V gene. The length of the CDR3 is 13 residues. The junction had 5 bases not matched to a gene; V was cut back by 7 bases and J by 3 bases. The CDR3 loop reads CSAGQGYGNTIYF. CDR3 nucleotides: TGCAGCGCCGGACAGGGTTATGGAAACACCATATATTTT.

The CDR3 loop reads CASSSVGQSNQPQHF. The DNA for the CDR3 is TGTGCCAGCAGCTCCGTGGGACAGAGCAATCAGCCCCAGCATTTT. The chain links TRBV7-9 to TRBJ1-5; 7 bases fit TRBD1. Germline lookup yields CDR1 SEHNR and CDR2 FQNEAQ (reference sequence). This CDR3 region has 15 residues. The trim removed 4 bases at V and 1 base at J, leaving 4 bases unmatched.

This chain uses TRBV6-1 with TRBJ2-7; possibly TRBD1 for D (5 bases). The germline V gene has CDR1 MNHNS and CDR2 SASEGT. The CDR3 length is 13 residues. Trimming removed 2 bases from V and 6 bases from J, with 11 bases in between. The DNA for the CDR3 is TGTGCCAGCAGTGAAAAGGGGAAGACCGAGCAGTACTTC. Residues: CASSEKGKTEQYF.

The chain is built from TRBV4-1 and TRBJ1-2, with 8 positions matching TRBD1. J was trimmed by 8 bases and V by 1 base; bases with no gene match: 6. The CDR3 is made up of 14 amino acids. Germline CDR1 reads MGHRA; CDR2 reads YSYEKL. In DNA form, the CDR3 reads TGCGCCAGCAGCCAAGCGGACAGGGCCGCGGGCTACACCTTC. Protein: CASSQADRAAGYTF.

The chain employs TRBV18 and TRBJ1-1, with 7 bases that match TRBD1. This CDR3 is built from 13 residues. V was clipped by 6 bases and J by 4 bases; unmatched bases: 5. Germline CDR1 and CDR2: KGHSH and LQKENI. CDR3 sequence reads: CASSLTGFTEAFF. The CDR3 bases are TGTGCCAGCTCCCTGACAGGGTTCACTGAAGCTTTCTTT.

The chain has TRBV9 and TRBJ2-3, with 12 bases aligning to TRBD2. Germline V gene sequence: CDR1 SGDLS, CDR2 YYNGEE. V trimming: 3 bases; J trimming: 5 bases; junction bases outside the gene matches: 7. The length of the CDR3 is 16 residues. CDR3 sequence reads: CASSGSSGGAGDTQYF. The DNA of the CDR3 is TGTGCCAGCAGCGGATCTAGCGGGGGGGCCGGAGATACGCAGTATTTT. Combining the CDR3 with reference TRBV9 and TRBJ2-3 gives the whole variable domain DSGVTQTPKHLITATGQRVTLRCSPRSGDLSVYWYQQSLDQGLQFLIQYYNGEERAKGNILERFSAQQFPDLHSELNLSSLELGDSALYFCASSGSSGGAGDTQYFGPGTRLTVL.

The genes are TRBV7-3 and TRBJ1-2; D uncertain. The CDR3 consists of 13 residues. Germline lookup yields CDR1 SGHTA and CDR2 FQGTGA. V lost 5 bases, J lost 8 bases, and 15 bases lay in between. DNA for the CDR3: TGTGCCAGCAGCCAGAGAGGAGGAGACGGCTACACCTTC. Residues: CASSQRGGDGYTF.

This chain links TRBV29-1 with TRBJ2-1; TRBD2 matches 8 bases. Germline-derived CDR1 and CDR2 are SQVTM and ANQGSEA. V trimming: 5 bases; J trimming: 4 bases; junction bases outside the gene matches: 4. The CDR3 totals 13 residues. The DNA for the CDR3 is TGCAGCGTTCAAGCGGGAGTATACAATGAGCAGTTCTTC. Its protein is CSVQAGVYNEQFF.

This sequence joins TRBV6-5 and TRBJ1-1; D call uncertain. The V end was cut by 0 bases, the J end by 4 bases, with 9 bases between. CDR3 length: 14 residues. Germline V CDR1 and CDR2: MNHEY, SVGAGI. The CDR3 DNA is TGTGCCAGCAGTTACTCGTCGGGATCCACTGAAGCTTTCTTT. The encoded protein is CASSYSSGSTEAFF.

This chain links TRBV7-2 with TRBJ1-2; 9 bases are a match to TRBD1. Germline V gene sequence: CDR1 SGHTA, CDR2 FQGNSA. Trimming removed 5 bases from V and 5 bases from J; junction bases left unmatched: 6. The CDR3 is made up of 14 amino acids. The CDR3 coding sequence is TGTGCCAGCAGCCCTCGGACAGGGGTTTATGGCTACACCTTC. Translated, it gives CASSPRTGVYGYTF.

J is TRBJ2-1 and V is TRBV29-1, with 10 bases lining up with TRBD2. This CDR3 region has 16 residues. V was clipped by 6 bases and J by 3 bases; unmatched bases: 11. From germline, CDR1 is SQVTM and CDR2 ANQGSEA. DNA of the CDR3: TGCAGCGTAGGTCCGGGACTAGCGACTTACTACAATGAGCAGTTCTTC. Its protein product is CSVGPGLATYYNEQFF.